This entry describes one T cell receptor (beta chain). Unmatched junction bases numbered 5, after V lost 3 bases and J lost 4 bases. The CDR3 is 14 residues long. Germline CDR1 and CDR2: SGHNT and YENEEA. This sample was included in a study of blood T cell repertoires in COVID-19. The overall study: Italy, Spain and the United States were the sources of the convalescent and acute COVID-19 samples. PBMCs, B-cell-depleted T cells, or T cells provided the cDNA or gDNA that made up the material.

Authors' methods: Amplifying reference gene primers gave estimates of nucleated cell counts. TCRdb keeps only in-frame clones here, not all; method: immunoSEQ multiplex PCR. Clone size and V and J calls were adopted from that table, with D and trimming inferred from the DNA. The sample consists of around 53,000 clones, 85% to 90% of them appearing once. This chain links TRBV11-3 with TRBJ1-1; TRBD1 matches at 7 bases. This receptor was taken from a man aged 50 to 60 with acute or convalescent COVID-19. Sequencing was performed on peripheral blood. CDR3 loop: CASSFLQGSTEAFF. The CDR3 DNA reads as TGTGCCAGCAGCTTCTTACAGGGGAGCACTGAAGCTTTCTTT.